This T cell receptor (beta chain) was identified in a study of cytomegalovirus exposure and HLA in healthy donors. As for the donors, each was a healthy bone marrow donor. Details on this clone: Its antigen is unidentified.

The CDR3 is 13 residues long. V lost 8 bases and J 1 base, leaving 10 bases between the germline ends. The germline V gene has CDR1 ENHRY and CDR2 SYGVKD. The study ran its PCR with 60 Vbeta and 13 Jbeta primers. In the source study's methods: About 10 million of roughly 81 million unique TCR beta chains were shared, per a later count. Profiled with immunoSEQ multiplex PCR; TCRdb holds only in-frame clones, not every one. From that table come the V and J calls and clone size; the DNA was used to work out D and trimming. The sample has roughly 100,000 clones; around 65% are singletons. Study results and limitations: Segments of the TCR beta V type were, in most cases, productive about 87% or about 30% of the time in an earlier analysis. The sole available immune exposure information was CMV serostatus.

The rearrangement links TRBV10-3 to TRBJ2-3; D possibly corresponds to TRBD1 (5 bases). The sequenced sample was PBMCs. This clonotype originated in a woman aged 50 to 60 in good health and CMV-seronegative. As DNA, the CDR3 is TGTGCCATCGCGGCCAGGGGCACAGATACGCAGTATTTT. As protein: CAIAARGTDTQYF.